The 15 T cell receptor beta chains below all came from one sample that was sequenced in a study of cytomegalovirus exposure and HLA in healthy donors. Method: immunoSEQ multiplex PCR; TCRdb's copy keeps in-frame clones and lacks some. The sample carries approximately 300,000 clones, just over 85% recorded once. Material for sequencing was PBMCs. These TCRs come from a woman aged 18 to 35 in good health and CMV-seronegative.

This clone was counted a few times. The V call is TRBV7-5, the J call TRBJ2-5; the table's D call TRBD2 went unverified against the DNA. TRBV7-5 is tagged as a pseudogene. This CDR3 has 12 amino acids. The CDR3 DNA reads TGTGCCAGAAGCATCATGAGGGAGACCCAGTACTTC. This gives the protein CARSIMRETQYF.

The J gene is TRBJ2-5, the V gene TRBV11-3; 7 bases match TRBD1. With V trimmed by 4 bases and J by 7 bases, 9 bases remained unmatched. This CDR3 is built from 14 residues. From germline, CDR1 is SGHNT and CDR2 YENEEA. The CDR3 DNA follows: TGTGCCAGCAGCTCAGCCGGGACAGAGGGGACCCAGTACTTC. Protein: CASSSAGTEGTQYF.

The chain is built from TRBV18 and TRBJ2-7, with D perhaps matching TRBD1 (6 bases). CDR1 KGHSH and CDR2 LQKENI come from the germline V gene. CDR3 length equals 12 residues. V lost 3 bases and J 5 bases, leaving 8 bases between the germline ends. CDR3 sequence (DNA): TGTGCCAGCTCACCGGACAGCGACGAGCAGTACTTC. Residues: CASSPDSDEQYF.

This chain joins TRBV2 and TRBJ2-3, with TRBD2 matching over 7 bases. Looked up from germline, CDR1 is SNHLY and CDR2 is FYNNEI. The CDR3 covers 14 residues. V was clipped by 7 bases and J by 1 base; unmatched bases: 5. Written as DNA, the CDR3 is TGTGCCAGCACTACGACTAGCCGCACAGATACGCAGTATTTT. This encodes CASTTTSRTDTQYF.

This chain joins TRBV28 and TRBJ2-2; D possibly corresponds to TRBD1 (6 bases). Deletions cut 6 bases from V and 7 bases from J, with 15 bases between. This CDR3 has 14 residues. CDR1 is MDHEN, CDR2 SYDVKM, per germline. The CDR3 here is CASRPYRAGGELFF. CDR3 nucleotides: TGTGCCAGCAGACCTTACAGGGCCGGCGGGGAGCTGTTTTTT.

This chain joins TRBV27 and TRBJ2-3; possible D gene TRBD1, 5 bases. Germline V CDR1 and CDR2: MNHEY, SMNVEV (reference sequence). This CDR3 has 15 amino acids. V lost 2 bases and J lost 6, with 15 bases in between. CDR3 sequence reads: CASSLLTFSGDTQYF. CDR3 nucleotides: TGTGCCAGCAGTTTACTCACCTTCTCAGGGGATACGCAGTATTTT.

The chain employs TRBV7-6 and TRBJ2-3, with TRBD2 identical over 7 bases. The CDR3 has 16 residues. The V gene's germline CDR1 is SGHVS and CDR2 FNYEAQ. Trimming took 3 bases from V and 2 from J; bases not matched to a gene: 8. The CDR3 coding sequence is TGTGCCAGCAGCTTTAGCGAGGGAGGGGACACAGATACGCAGTATTTT. This codes for CASSFSEGGDTDTQYF.

The chain carries TRBV7-2 and TRBJ2-2, with D perhaps TRBD1 (6 bases). The CDR3 length is 16 residues. V dropped 4 bases and J dropped 0 bases, with 12 bases sitting between them. CDR1 and CDR2 from the germline V gene are SGHTA and FQGNSA. DNA for the CDR3: TGTGCCAGCAGCTCCTACAGGGACGCGAACACCGGGGAGCTGTTTTTT. Translated: CASSSYRDANTGELFF.

The chain couples TRBV2 to TRBJ2-3; tentative D call: TRBD2 (6 bases). CDR1 is SNHLY, CDR2 FYNNEI, per germline. The CDR3 is 15 amino acids. V was cut by 4 bases and J by 0 bases, with 11 bases left in between. The CDR3 spells CASSGEGGSTDTQYF. CDR3 nucleotide sequence: TGTGCCAGCAGTGGAGAGGGAGGTAGCACAGATACGCAGTATTTT.

The rearrangement joins TRBV28 to TRBJ2-2; TRBD2 matches 11 bases. The CDR3 loop spans 15 amino acids. Germline lookup yields CDR1 MDHEN and CDR2 SYDVKM. After removal of 6 bases from V and 4 bases from J, the junction contained 4 bases not matched to a gene. The CDR3 DNA follows: TGTGCCAGCAGACTAGCGGGAGTAAGCACCGGGGAGCTGTTTTTT. Its protein is CASRLAGVSTGELFF.

This clone was recorded only once. V and J are TRBV29-1 and TRBJ2-3; 7 bases align to TRBD1. Germline V gives CDR1 SQVTM, CDR2 ANQGSEA. Unmatched junction bases numbered 4, after V lost 7 bases and J lost 0 bases. This CDR3 spans 13 amino acids. The CDR3 nucleotides are TGCAGCGGGGGACAGTTTAGCACAGATACGCAGTATTTT. Its translation: CSGGQFSTDTQYF.

The chain recombines TRBV5-1 with TRBJ2-3; the D gene is possibly TRBD1 (7 bases). Trimming removed 4 bases from V and 4 bases from J, with 16 bases in between. This CDR3 spans 15 amino acids. Germline assignment: CDR1 SGHRS and CDR2 YFSETQ. The CDR3 reads CASSTTGDSADTQYF. The CDR3 nucleotides are TGCGCCAGCAGCACGACGGGGGACAGCGCAGATACGCAGTATTTT.

The rearrangement joins TRBV9 to TRBJ2-7; D perhaps matches TRBD2 (6 bases). Trimming took 0 bases from V and 4 from J, leaving 17 bases between them. The CDR3 has 16 amino acids. CDR1 SGDLS and CDR2 YYNGEE come from the germline V gene. This CDR3 is CASSVDEGGHGYEQYF. Here the CDR3 DNA reads TGTGCCAGCAGCGTAGATGAGGGAGGTCACGGATACGAGCAGTACTTC. The full variable domain, rest sourced from reference TRBV9 and TRBJ2-7, is DSGVTQTPKHLITATGQRVTLRCSPRSGDLSVYWYQQSLDQGLQFLIQYYNGEERAKGNILERFSAQQFPDLHSELNLSSLELGDSALYFCASSVDEGGHGYEQYFGPGTRLTVT.

CDR3: CASSANTGSGEAFF. DNA of the CDR3: TGTGCCAGCAGCGCCAATACAGGGAGTGGTGAAGCTTTCTTT. The chain recombines TRBV9 with TRBJ1-1; D may be TRBD1 (6 bases). Germline lookup yields CDR1 SGDLS and CDR2 YYNGEE. The ends were cut back, 3 bases at V and 7 bases at J, with 16 bases in the middle. The CDR3 is 14 amino acids.

The chain combines TRBV5-1 with TRBJ1-2; TRBD1 aligns across 8 bases. Unmatched junction bases numbered 13, after V lost 4 bases and J lost 8 bases. In germline, CDR1 is SGHRS, CDR2 YFSETQ. The CDR3 is 15 amino acids. CDR3 region: CASSTDGQGQGGYTF. The CDR3 DNA is TGCGCCAGCAGCACCGACGGACAGGGCCAAGGGGGCTACACCTTC.